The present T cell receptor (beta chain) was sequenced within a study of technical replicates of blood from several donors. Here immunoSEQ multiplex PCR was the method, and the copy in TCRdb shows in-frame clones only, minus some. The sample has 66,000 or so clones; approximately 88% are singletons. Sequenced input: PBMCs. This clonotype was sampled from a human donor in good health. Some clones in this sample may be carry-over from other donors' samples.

The CDR3, as DNA: TGTGCCAGCAGCTTGGACGACAGGGTAGCTTTCTTT. The encoded protein is CASSLDDRVAFF. V gene TRBV5-4 combines with J gene TRBJ1-1; 7 bases agree with TRBD1. The CDR3 consists of 12 residues. Germline CDR1 is SGHNT and CDR2 is YYREEE (reference sequence). J lost 10 bases, V lost 0 bases, and 3 bases had no gene match.